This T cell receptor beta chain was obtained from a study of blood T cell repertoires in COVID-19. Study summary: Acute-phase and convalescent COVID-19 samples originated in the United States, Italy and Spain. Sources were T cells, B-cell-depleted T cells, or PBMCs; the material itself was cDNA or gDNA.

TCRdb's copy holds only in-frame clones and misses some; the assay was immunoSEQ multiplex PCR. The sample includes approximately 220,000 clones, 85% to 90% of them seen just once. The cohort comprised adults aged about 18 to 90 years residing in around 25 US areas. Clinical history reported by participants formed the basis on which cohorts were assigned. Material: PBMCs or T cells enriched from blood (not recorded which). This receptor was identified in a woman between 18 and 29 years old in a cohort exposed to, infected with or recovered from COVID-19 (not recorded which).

Here the CDR3 DNA reads TGTGCCAGCAGCAAGCCGGGAGGCACAGATACGCAGTATTTT. It encodes CASSKPGGTDTQYF. The chain combines TRBV14 with TRBJ2-3; perhaps TRBD2 as D (6 bases). The length of the CDR3 is 14 residues. Trimming cost V 5 bases and J 1 base, with 10 bases left between them. The germline gives CDR1 SGHDN, CDR2 FVKESK.